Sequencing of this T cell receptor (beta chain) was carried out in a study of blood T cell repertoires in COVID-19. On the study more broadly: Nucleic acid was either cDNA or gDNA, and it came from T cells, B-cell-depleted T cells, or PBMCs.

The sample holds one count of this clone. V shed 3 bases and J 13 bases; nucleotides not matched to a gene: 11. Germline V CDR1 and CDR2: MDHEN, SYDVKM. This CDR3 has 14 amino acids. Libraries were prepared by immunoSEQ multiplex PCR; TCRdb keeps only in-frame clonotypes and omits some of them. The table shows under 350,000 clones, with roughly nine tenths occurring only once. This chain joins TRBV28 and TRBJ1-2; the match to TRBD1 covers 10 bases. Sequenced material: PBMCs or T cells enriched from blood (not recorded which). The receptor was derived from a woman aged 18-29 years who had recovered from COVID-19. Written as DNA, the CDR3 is TGTGCCAGCAGTTTGTCAGCGGGACAGGGGAGGGTCACCTTC. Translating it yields CASSLSAGQGRVTF.